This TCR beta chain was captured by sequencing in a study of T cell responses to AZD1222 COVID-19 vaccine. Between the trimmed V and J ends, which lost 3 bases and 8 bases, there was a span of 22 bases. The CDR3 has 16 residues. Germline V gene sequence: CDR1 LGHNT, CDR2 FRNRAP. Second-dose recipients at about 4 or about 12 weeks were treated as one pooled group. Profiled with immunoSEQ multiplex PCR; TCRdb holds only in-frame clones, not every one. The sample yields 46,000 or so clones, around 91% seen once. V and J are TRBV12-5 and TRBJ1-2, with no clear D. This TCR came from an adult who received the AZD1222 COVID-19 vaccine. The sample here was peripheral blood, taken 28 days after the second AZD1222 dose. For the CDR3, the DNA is TGTGCTAGTGGTTTACGGCTCTCCGGCGGGGTAGAGGGCTACACCTTC. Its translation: CASGLRLSGGVEGYTF.